The text below deals with one T cell receptor (beta chain). No antigen is known for it. PCR employed 60 Vbeta and 13 Jbeta primers. In the study's own analysis: A later analysis counted approximately 88 million unique TCR beta chains, some 12 million shared. TCRdb's copy holds only in-frame clones and misses some; the assay was immunoSEQ multiplex PCR. The V and J calls and clone size come from that table; D and trimming were worked out from the DNA. There are about 160,000 clones in the sample; about 77% occur only once, and 1.3% lies in the top ten. The sample belongs to a study of cytomegalovirus exposure and HLA in healthy donors. Across the whole study: There were 75 million to 95 million unique TCRs (from HLA-typed donors) in an early data release. There were 300 to 400 genotyped donors. Of these, roughly 82% fell in the genetic ancestry cluster associated with self-reported Caucasian donors.

The CDR3 loop spans 13 amino acids. Deletions cut 0 bases from V and 9 bases from J, with 9 bases between. The germline V gene encodes CDR1 MNHEY and CDR2 SVGAGI. Notes on the study in general: In an earlier analysis, in some 500 donors, most V segments appeared productive either ~90% or ~30% of the time.

The receptor comes from a man younger than 45 in good health and CMV-seronegative. The sequencing sample was made of PBMCs. The chain joins TRBV6-5 to TRBJ2-1; D is perhaps TRBD1 (5 bases). CDR3 nucleotide sequence: TGTGCCAGCAGTTACTCGTCAGGGCTTGAGCAGTTCTTC. It translates to CASSYSSGLEQFF.